A selection of T cell receptor beta chains follows, all from one sample in a study of blood T cell repertoires in COVID-19. Assay: immunoSEQ multiplex PCR; the TCRdb copy retains only in-frame clones and omits some. The profile shows about 240,000 clones, 87% of them singletons. Sequenced input: peripheral blood. All receptors derive from a man in his fifties or sixties who had recovered from COVID-19. The CDR3 runs from the conserved cysteine through the conserved F or W. The order of the fields is CDR3 protein, CDR3 DNA, D gene, V gene, clone size, J gene. The D gene is left open where the match is weak. Only some rows state a clone size, as once, few, many or a class for expanded clones.

cdr3_aa: CASSSISDSGGYTF; cdr3_nt: TGCGCCAGCAGCTCGATCTCGGACAGTGGCGGCTACACCTTC; d_call: .; v_call: TRBV5-1; clone_size: .; j_call: TRBJ1-2
cdr3_aa: CASSFTRTGDNPFEQYF; cdr3_nt: TGTGCCAGCAGTTTCACAAGGACAGGGGACAATCCCTTCGAGCAGTACTTC; d_call: TRBD1; v_call: TRBV27; clone_size: few; j_call: TRBJ2-7
cdr3_aa: CASSYSPAEYNEQFF; cdr3_nt: TGTGCCAGCAGTTACTCTCCTGCCGAGTACAATGAGCAGTTCTTC; d_call: .; v_call: TRBV6-5; clone_size: once; j_call: TRBJ2-1
cdr3_aa: CASSSRTGSLF; cdr3_nt: TGTGCCAGCAGTTCTCGGACAGGTTCATTGTTC; d_call: TRBD1; v_call: TRBV12-3/TRBV12-4; clone_size: once; j_call: TRBJ2-7
cdr3_aa: CASSLDSQGRFDEQFF; cdr3_nt: TGTGCCAGCAGCTTAGATTCACAGGGTCGGTTTGATGAGCAGTTCTTC; d_call: .; v_call: TRBV11-3; clone_size: .; j_call: TRBJ2-1
cdr3_aa: CASSFQAYRGELFF; cdr3_nt: TGTGCCAGCAGCTTCCAGGCCTATAGGGGGGAGCTGTTTTTT; d_call: .; v_call: TRBV27; clone_size: few; j_call: TRBJ2-2
cdr3_aa: CASSSPGQGALGYTF; cdr3_nt: TGTGCCAGCAGTTCTCCGGGACAGGGGGCGCTTGGCTACACCTTC; d_call: TRBD1; v_call: TRBV28; clone_size: .; j_call: TRBJ1-2
cdr3_aa: CASSSTGIETQYF; cdr3_nt: TGCGCCAGCAGCTCTACAGGGATTGAGACCCAGTACTTC; d_call: .; v_call: TRBV5-1; clone_size: .; j_call: TRBJ2-5
cdr3_aa: CASSLEVGPETQYF; cdr3_nt: TGCGCCAGCAGCTTGGAAGTCGGTCCGGAGACCCAGTACTTC; d_call: .; v_call: TRBV5-1; clone_size: .; j_call: TRBJ2-5
cdr3_aa: CASSDDARAGNTIYF; cdr3_nt: TGTGCCAGCAGTGACGACGCGAGGGCTGGAAACACCATATATTTT; d_call: .; v_call: TRBV6-1; clone_size: .; j_call: TRBJ1-3
cdr3_aa: CASSYSGASNYGYTF; cdr3_nt: TGTGCCAGCAGTTACTCGGGGGCTTCGAACTATGGCTACACCTTC; d_call: .; v_call: TRBV6-6; clone_size: .; j_call: TRBJ1-2
cdr3_aa: CASRQGVETQYF; cdr3_nt: TGTGCCAGCAGACAGGGGGTAGAGACCCAGTACTTC; d_call: TRBD1; v_call: TRBV6-5; clone_size: once; j_call: TRBJ2-5
cdr3_aa: CATSDWPSRDEQFF; cdr3_nt: TGTGCCACCAGTGATTGGCCCTCGCGGGATGAGCAGTTCTTC; d_call: .; v_call: TRBV24-1; clone_size: .; j_call: TRBJ2-1
cdr3_aa: CASSPQGKPQHF; cdr3_nt: TGTGCCAGTAGTCCCCAGGGTAAGCCCCAGCATTTT; d_call: .; v_call: TRBV19; clone_size: .; j_call: TRBJ1-5
cdr3_aa: CASGVPGTGHF; cdr3_nt: TGTGCCAGCGGGGTTCCGGGGACAGGTCACTTC; d_call: TRBD1; v_call: TRBV2; clone_size: .; j_call: TRBJ2-5